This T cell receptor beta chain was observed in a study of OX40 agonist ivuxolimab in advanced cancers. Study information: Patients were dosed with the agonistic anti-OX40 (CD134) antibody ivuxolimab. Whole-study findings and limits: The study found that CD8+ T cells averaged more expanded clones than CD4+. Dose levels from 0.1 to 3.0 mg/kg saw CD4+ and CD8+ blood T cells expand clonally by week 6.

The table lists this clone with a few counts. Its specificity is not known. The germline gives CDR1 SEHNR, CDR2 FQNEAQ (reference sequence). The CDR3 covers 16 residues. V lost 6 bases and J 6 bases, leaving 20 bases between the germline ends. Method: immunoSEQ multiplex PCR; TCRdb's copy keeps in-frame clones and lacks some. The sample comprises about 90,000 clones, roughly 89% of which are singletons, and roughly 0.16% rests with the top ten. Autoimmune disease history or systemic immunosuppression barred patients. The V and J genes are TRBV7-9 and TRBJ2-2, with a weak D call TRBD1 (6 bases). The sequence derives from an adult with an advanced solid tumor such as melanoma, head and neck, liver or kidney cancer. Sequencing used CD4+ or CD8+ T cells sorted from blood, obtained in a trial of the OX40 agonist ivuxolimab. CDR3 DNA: TGTGCCAGCAGTAACGGACAGCTTTTAAAGGCCGGGGAGCTGTTTTTT. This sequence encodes CASSNGQLLKAGELFF.